Here is one T cell receptor (beta chain) with its context. The V gene's germline CDR1 is SGDLS and CDR2 YYNGEE. With 0 bases removed from V and 4 bases from J, the gap between germline ends came to 16 bases. The CDR3 consists of 16 residues. These data come from a study of CD8 T cells in ankylosing spondylitis. TCRdb reprocessed the 5' RACE reads via MiXCR and lists one record per CDR3 protein. The repertoire holds 25,000 to 30,000 distinct CDR3 sequences, with 6.5% to 9% as singletons. The receptor was isolated from a male donor with ankylosing spondylitis or in good health (not recorded which). Source material: blood. The V and J genes are TRBV9 and TRBJ1-1; the D is unclear. The CDR3 coding sequence is TGTGCCAGCAGCGTAGATGTCACCACGCGAGGCACTGAAGCTTTCTTT. Amino acids: CASSVDVTTRGTEAFF.